The clone carrying this T cell receptor (beta chain) was observed a few times. Its antigen remains unidentified. This CDR3 region has 14 residues. The germline V gene has CDR1 MNHEY and CDR2 SMNVEV (reference sequence). Trimming shortened V by 5 bases and J by 5 bases, and 16 bases separated the two germline ends. This sample was taken from a study of esophageal squamous cell carcinoma under preoperative chemotherapy. As for the study in general: Both tumor-infiltrating lymphocytes and peripheral blood T cells were profiled. General observations from the study: After treatment, tumor-infiltrating lymphocytes seemed to come partly from incoming peripheral T cells, not only local changes. Chemotherapy was followed by significantly higher TCR diversity in peripheral T cells only, not tumor-infiltrating lymphocytes.

As for time point: before preoperative PTX-NDP chemotherapy. Paclitaxel-nedaplatin chemotherapy was given to patients ahead of their surgery. TCRdb re-called the PCR reads with MiXCR, one entry per CDR3 protein. The table records 13,000 or so distinct CDR3 sequences, approximately 54% of them present only once. This receptor was obtained from a human donor with esophageal squamous cell carcinoma. The donor label of this sample is uncertain. V gene TRBV27 combines with J gene TRBJ2-7, with a possible D match to TRBD1 (6 bases). This specimen was collected from a patient given preoperative chemotherapy. The CDR3 sequence: CASSPRTDPDEQYF. CDR3 coding DNA: TGTGCCAGCAGTCCCCGGACAGATCCGGACGAGCAGTACTTC.